This is a list of T cell receptor beta chains from one sample in a study of shared T cell receptors in the human thymus. Sequencing used immunoSEQ multiplex PCR; TCRdb keeps in-frame clones, though not all of them. The sample carries hundreds of thousands of clones, around 85% recorded once. In addition, the sample was reused for a study of human thymus T cells.

The source material was thymocytes. The receptors were sampled from a girl under three years old with a congenital heart defect. Both conserved end residues are part of each CDR3. The order of the fields is J gene, V gene, D gene, clone size, CDR3 DNA, CDR3 protein. A D gene is named only where the DNA matches it firmly. Clone size is stated in some rows and not others, as once, few, many or a class when expanded.

j_call: TRBJ2-3
v_call: TRBV11-2
d_call: NA
clone_size: NA
cdr3_nt: TGTGCCAGCAGCTTAGTTGGGGCCTACACAGATACGCAGTATTTT
cdr3_aa: CASSLVGAYTDTQYF

j_call: TRBJ1-6
v_call: TRBV5-6
d_call: NA
clone_size: NA
cdr3_nt: TGTGCCAGCAGCACGCCTCTGGGTCAGGGAAAGGGTTCACCCCTCCACTTT
cdr3_aa: CASSTPLGQGKGSPLHF

j_call: TRBJ1-1
v_call: TRBV15
d_call: TRBD1
clone_size: NA
cdr3_nt: TGTGCCACCAGCAGAGTGGGGACAGGGGTGAACACTGAAGCTTTCTTT
cdr3_aa: CATSRVGTGVNTEAFF

j_call: TRBJ1-1
v_call: TRBV7-8
d_call: NA
clone_size: once
cdr3_nt: TGTGCCAGCAGCCCAATCACCGGGGGGGGCGCGGGGACTGAAGCTTTCTTT
cdr3_aa: CASSPITGGGAGTEAFF

j_call: TRBJ2-3
v_call: TRBV4-1
d_call: NA
clone_size: NA
cdr3_nt: TGCGCCAGCAGCCTGGAGGGGCCAGATACGCAGTATTTT
cdr3_aa: CASSLEGPDTQYF

j_call: TRBJ2-1
v_call: TRBV5-1
d_call: TRBD2
clone_size: NA
cdr3_nt: TGCGCCAGCAGCCTCGGACTAGCGGGGGCCCAACCTAACAATGAGCAGTTCTTC
cdr3_aa: CASSLGLAGAQPNNEQFF

j_call: TRBJ2-7
v_call: TRBV9
d_call: NA
clone_size: NA
cdr3_nt: TGTGCCAGCAGCGTGGGGGCCTCCTACGAGCAGTACTTC
cdr3_aa: CASSVGASYEQYF

j_call: TRBJ1-2
v_call: TRBV11-3
d_call: NA
clone_size: NA
cdr3_nt: TGTGCCAGCAGCCCTCCCCCTCGACAGCATGGCTACACCTTC
cdr3_aa: CASSPPPRQHGYTF

j_call: TRBJ1-1
v_call: TRBV7-2
d_call: NA
clone_size: once
cdr3_nt: TGTGCCAGCAGCTTAGCGCGGGTGGGCCTTGAAGCTTTCTTT
cdr3_aa: CASSLARVGLEAFF

j_call: TRBJ1-5
v_call: TRBV4-1
d_call: NA
clone_size: once
cdr3_nt: TGCGCCAGCAGCCAAGTGCAGGGAAGCAATCAGCCCCAGCATTTT
cdr3_aa: CASSQVQGSNQPQHF

j_call: TRBJ2-1
v_call: TRBV19
d_call: NA
clone_size: NA
cdr3_nt: TGTGCCAGTAGAATTGAGGGGGGGCCGGAAAATGAGCAGTTCTTC
cdr3_aa: CASRIEGGPENEQFF

j_call: TRBJ2-1
v_call: TRBV11-2
d_call: NA
clone_size: once
cdr3_nt: TGTGCCAGCAGCCGCAGTCCGACAGGCCAATATTACAATGAGCAGTTCTTC
cdr3_aa: CASSRSPTGQYYNEQFF

j_call: TRBJ2-6
v_call: TRBV5-4
d_call: TRBD2
clone_size: NA
cdr3_nt: TGTGCCAGCAGCTTCTCTCGGGTGCTAGCGGGGGGGCCTGGGGCCAACGTCCTGACTTTC
cdr3_aa: CASSFSRVLAGGPGANVLTF

j_call: TRBJ1-6
v_call: TRBV7-6
d_call: TRBD1
clone_size: NA
cdr3_nt: TGTGCCAGCAGCTTAATACAAGGGGGCCCCAGCTCCTATAATTCACCCCTCCACTTT
cdr3_aa: CASSLIQGGPSSYNSPLHF

j_call: TRBJ2-1
v_call: TRBV5-1
d_call: NA
clone_size: NA
cdr3_nt: TGCGCCAGCAGCCAGACACCGAGGGGGGGGGCACAGGGTGAGCAGTTCTTC
cdr3_aa: CASSQTPRGGAQGEQFF